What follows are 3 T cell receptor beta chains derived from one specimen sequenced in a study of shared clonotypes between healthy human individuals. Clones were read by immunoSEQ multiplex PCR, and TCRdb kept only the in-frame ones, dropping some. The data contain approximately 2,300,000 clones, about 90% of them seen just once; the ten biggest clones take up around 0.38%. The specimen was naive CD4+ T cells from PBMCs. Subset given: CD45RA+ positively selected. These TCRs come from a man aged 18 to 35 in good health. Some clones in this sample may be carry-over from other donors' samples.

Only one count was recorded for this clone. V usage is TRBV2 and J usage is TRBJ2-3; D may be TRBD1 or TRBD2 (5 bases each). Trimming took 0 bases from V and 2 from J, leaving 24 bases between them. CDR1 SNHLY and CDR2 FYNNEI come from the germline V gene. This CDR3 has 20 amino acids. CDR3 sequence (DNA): TGTGCCAGCAGTGAAGCCACGAAAGCAAACGTGGGGGAACACACAGATACGCAGTATTTT. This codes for CASSEATKANVGEHTDTQYF.

The CDR3 sequence is CASSRPGLEGTEAFF. The CDR3 bases are TGTGCCAGCAGCAGGCCGGGCCTAGAAGGGACTGAAGCTTTCTTT. The chain has TRBV5-4 and TRBJ1-1; D not certain. V lost 4 bases, J lost 5 bases, and 18 bases lay in between. Germline V lookup: CDR1 SGHNT, CDR2 YYREEE (reference sequence). The CDR3 runs to 15 residues.

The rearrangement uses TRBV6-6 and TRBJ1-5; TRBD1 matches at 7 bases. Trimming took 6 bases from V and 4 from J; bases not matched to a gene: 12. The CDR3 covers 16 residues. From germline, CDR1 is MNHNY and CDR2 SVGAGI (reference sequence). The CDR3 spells CASSPIKTGINQPQHF. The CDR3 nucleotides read TGTGCCAGCAGCCCAATCAAGACAGGGATTAATCAGCCCCAGCATTTT.